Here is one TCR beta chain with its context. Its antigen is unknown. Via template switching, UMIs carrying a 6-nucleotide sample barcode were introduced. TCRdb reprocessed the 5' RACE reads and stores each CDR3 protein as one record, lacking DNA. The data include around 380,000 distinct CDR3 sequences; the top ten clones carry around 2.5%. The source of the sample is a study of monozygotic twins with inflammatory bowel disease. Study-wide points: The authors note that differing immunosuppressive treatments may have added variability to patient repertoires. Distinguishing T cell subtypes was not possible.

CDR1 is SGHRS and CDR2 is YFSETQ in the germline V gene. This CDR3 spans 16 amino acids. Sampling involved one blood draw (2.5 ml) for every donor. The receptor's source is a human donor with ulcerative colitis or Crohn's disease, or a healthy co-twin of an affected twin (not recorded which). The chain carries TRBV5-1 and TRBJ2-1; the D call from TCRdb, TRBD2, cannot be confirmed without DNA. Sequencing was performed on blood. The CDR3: CASSFLAGGSYNEQFF.